This TCR beta chain stems from a study of CD8 T cells in ankylosing spondylitis. Making the TCR beta libraries involved quantitative 5'-RACE with molecular barcodes. TCRdb analysed the 5' RACE reads with MiXCR anew, one entry per CDR3 protein. The table lists about 150,000 distinct CDR3 sequences, approximately 48% of them singletons. This clonotype was observed a few times. Trimming pared 3 bases from V and 4 bases from J, leaving 13 bases between. There are 15 residues in the CDR3. Germline V CDR1 and CDR2: MNHEY, SMNVEV (reference sequence). The chain combines TRBV27 with TRBJ2-1, with D unresolved. The sample comprised synovial fluid, either unsorted or a sorted T cell fraction (not recorded which). The clonotype comes from a male donor with ankylosing spondylitis. The CDR3, as DNA: TGTGCCAGCAGTTTGGTCCCCCTTACATACAATGAGCAGTTCTTC. Amino acid sequence: CASSLVPLTYNEQFF.